Each of the 30 T cell receptor beta chains below was sequenced from the same sample in a study of blood T cell repertoires in COVID-19. Sequencing was performed with immunoSEQ multiplex PCR; in TCRdb, only in-frame clones are kept and a portion is missing. The sample contains 300,000 to 450,000 clones, around nine tenths of which appear only once. Sequencing was performed on PBMCs or T cells enriched from blood (not recorded which). The receptor source for this set is a woman aged 18-29 years who had recovered from COVID-19.

Only a few counts were recorded for this clone. The chain recombines TRBV18 with TRBJ2-2; 7 nucleotides agree with TRBD1. The germline V gene encodes CDR1 KGHSH and CDR2 LQKENI. J was trimmed by 1 base and V by 4 bases; bases with no gene match: 6. The CDR3 spans 16 residues. The CDR3 DNA is TGTGCCAGCTCACGGCCGGGACAGCAGAACACCGGGGAGCTGTTTTTT. Translated, it gives CASSRPGQQNTGELFF.

The chain couples TRBV5-1 to TRBJ1-2; 7 nucleotides agree with TRBD1. Trimming took 3 bases from V and 0 from J; bases not matched to a gene: 2. CDR3 size: 14 residues. CDR1 and CDR2 (germline): SGHRS, YFSETQ. CDR3 bases: TGCGCCAGCAGCTCGGACAGGCCTAACTATGGCTACACCTTC. Translating it yields CASSSDRPNYGYTF.

This chain uses TRBV5-1 with TRBJ2-3, with 16 bases lining up with TRBD2. The CDR3 runs to 19 residues. CDR1 SGHRS and CDR2 YFSETQ come from the germline V gene. Trimming cost V 0 bases and J 2 bases; bases outside gene matches: 6. CDR3 region: CASSLEGLAGGPITDTQYF. In DNA form, the CDR3 reads TGCGCCAGCAGCTTGGAGGGACTAGCGGGGGGGCCTATCACAGATACGCAGTATTTT.

J is TRBJ2-7 and V is TRBV6-5; D gene ambiguous. Trimming took off 2 bases at V and 4 bases at J, with 9 bases between the two ends. Germline CDR1 MNHEY, CDR2 SVGAGI. The CDR3 has 13 amino acids. The CDR3 sequence: CASSYVAGYEQYF. The DNA for the CDR3 is TGTGCCAGCAGTTACGTCGCCGGGTACGAGCAGTACTTC.

The chain couples TRBV7-3 to TRBJ1-5, with D uncertain. The CDR3 runs to 15 residues. Trimming removed 0 bases at V and 4 bases at J, with 10 bases between. Looked up from germline, CDR1 is SGHTA and CDR2 is FQGTGA. The CDR3 region is CASSLTRESNQPQHF. In DNA form, the CDR3 reads TGTGCCAGCAGCTTAACGAGGGAGAGTAATCAGCCCCAGCATTTT.

This chain connects TRBV3-1 (or the pseudogene TRBV3-2) to TRBJ2-5, with TRBD2 matching over 9 bases. Germline CDR1 reads LGHDT; CDR2 reads YNNKEL (reference sequence). This CDR3 region has 16 residues. Trimming removed 1 base from V and 5 bases from J; junction bases left unmatched: 8. The CDR3 reads CASSQVLRGGPETQYF. As DNA, the CDR3 is TGTGCCAGCAGCCAAGTTCTGCGGGGGGGCCCGGAGACCCAGTACTTC.

The J gene is TRBJ2-1, the V gene TRBV7-2; a possible D gene is TRBD2 (7 bases). With 2 bases removed from V and 7 bases from J, the gap between germline ends came to 15 bases. Germline V gene sequence: CDR1 SGHTA, CDR2 FQGNSA. The CDR3 sequence is 15 residues long. CDR3 residues: CASSLNGGQGNEQFF. As DNA, the CDR3 is TGTGCCAGCAGCTTAAACGGGGGGCAGGGGAATGAGCAGTTCTTC.

This rearrangement joins TRBV28 to TRBJ2-1; 8 bases agree with TRBD2. CDR3 length equals 12 residues. V dropped 3 bases and J dropped 11; count of bases not matched to a gene: 3. CDR1 MDHEN and CDR2 SYDVKM come from the germline V gene. CDR3 loop: CASSFGGDKQFF. CDR3 DNA sequence: TGTGCCAGCAGTTTCGGGGGGGATAAGCAGTTCTTC.

The chain is built from TRBV3-1 (or the pseudogene TRBV3-2) and TRBJ1-5, with a possible D match to TRBD1 (6 bases). V dropped 3 bases and J dropped 2 bases, with 8 bases sitting between them. The germline V gene has CDR1 LGHDT and CDR2 YNNKEL (reference sequence). The CDR3 is 14 residues long. CDR3 loop: CASSHRQGNQPQHF. The CDR3 DNA sequence: TGTGCCAGCAGCCATCGACAGGGCAATCAGCCCCAGCATTTT.

J is TRBJ1-6 and V is TRBV5-4; TRBD1 matches at 7 bases. V was pared by 4 bases and J by 7 bases, with 2 bases of the junction left unmatched. This CDR3 is built from 13 residues. Germline CDR1 is SGHNT and CDR2 is YYREEE (reference sequence). The CDR3, as DNA: TGTGCCAGCAGCCCGACAGGGAATTCACCCCTCCACTTT. Its translation is CASSPTGNSPLHF.

This clone was seen only once. This chain links TRBV19 with TRBJ2-1; TRBD2 agrees at 9 bases. This CDR3 comprises 13 residues. CDR1 and CDR2 (germline): LNHDA, SQIVND (reference sequence). The V gene end was trimmed by 7 bases and the J gene end by 15 bases; junction bases not matched to a gene: 13. CDR3 protein: CASTAGGSPNRFF. The CDR3 DNA follows: TGTGCCAGTACTGCGGGGGGGTCCCCCAACCGGTTCTTC.

The J gene is TRBJ1-4, the V gene TRBV10-2, with a tentative D call TRBD1 (6 bases). CDR1 WSHSY and CDR2 SAAADI come from the germline V gene. The ends were cut back, 5 bases at V and 8 bases at J, with 12 bases in the middle. The CDR3 has 13 amino acids. The DNA for the CDR3 is TGCGCCAGCAGTCACCCTACAGGGGAAAAACTGTTTTTT. The encoded protein is CASSHPTGEKLFF.

This sequence joins TRBV4-1 and TRBJ1-6, with 8 bases aligning to TRBD1. CDR3 length: 15 residues. CDR1 is MGHRA, CDR2 YSYEKL, per germline. V lost 1 base and J lost 6; bases outside the gene matches: 2. For the CDR3, the DNA is TGCGCCAGCAGCCAAGGGACAGGGCGTAATTCACCCCTCCACTTT. Translated: CASSQGTGRNSPLHF.

This clone has a count of ten or more. The chain couples TRBV2 to TRBJ1-2; weak D call: TRBD1 (5 bases). In germline, CDR1 is SNHLY, CDR2 FYNNEI. The ends were cut back, 5 bases at V and 4 bases at J, with 14 bases in the middle. The CDR3 covers 14 residues. The chain's CDR3 is CASSSDTLSYGYTF. The CDR3 DNA is TGTGCCAGCAGTTCGGACACCTTGTCCTATGGCTACACCTTC.

The gene calls are TRBV6-5 and TRBJ2-4, with TRBD1 identical over 7 bases. V was pared by 8 bases and J by 6 bases, with 4 bases of the junction left unmatched. CDR3 length equals 12 residues. The germline gives CDR1 MNHEY, CDR2 SVGAGI. The CDR3 loop is CASRRQGNIQYF. CDR3 in DNA: TGTGCCAGCCGAAGACAGGGAAACATTCAGTACTTC.

The gene calls are TRBV30 and TRBJ1-6; 7 nucleotides agree with TRBD1. Germline V gene sequence: CDR1 GTSNPN, CDR2 SVGIG (reference sequence). V lost 2 bases to trimming and J lost 10 bases; unmatched junction nucleotides: 8. The CDR3 consists of 14 residues. This CDR3 is CAWSLGQVLSPLHF. The CDR3, as DNA: TGTGCCTGGAGTCTTGGACAGGTTCTCTCACCCCTCCACTTT.

This clone appeared once. This chain uses TRBV13 with TRBJ2-3; D uncertain. Germline V gene data show CDR1 as PRHDT and CDR2 as FYEKMQ (reference sequence). The CDR3 is made up of 12 amino acids. Deletions cut 4 bases from V and 5 bases from J, with 7 bases between. The CDR3 sequence: CASSSSGDTQYF. The CDR3 DNA sequence: TGTGCCAGCAGCTCCTCCGGAGATACGCAGTATTTT.

In this sample, this clone turned up once. This chain connects TRBV30 to TRBJ1-2; 7 positions match TRBD1. V lost 7 bases to trimming and J lost 3 bases; unmatched junction nucleotides: 5. The CDR3 totals 12 residues. Per germline, CDR1 GTSNPN and CDR2 SVGIG (reference sequence). This CDR3 reads CASWQGDYGYTF. DNA for the CDR3: TGTGCCTCATGGCAGGGGGACTATGGCTACACCTTC.

This clone appeared a single time. The DNA for the CDR3 is TGTGCCACCAGCTTTAGACAGGGTCGCACAGATACGCAGTATTTT. It yields the protein CATSFRQGRTDTQYF. The J gene is TRBJ2-3, the V gene TRBV15; 7 bases line up with TRBD1. CDR1 and CDR2 from the germline V gene are LNHNV and YYDKDF (reference sequence). Trimming took 5 bases from V and 1 from J; bases not matched to a gene: 6. This CDR3 is 15 amino acids long.

The genes are TRBV2 and TRBJ1-2; 8 positions agree with TRBD1. Germline V gene lookup returns CDR1 SNHLY and CDR2 FYNNEI. J was trimmed by 1 base and V by 6 bases; bases with no gene match: 10. CDR3 length: 16 amino acids. CDR3 DNA sequence: TGTGCCAGCAGCCCGGACAGGGTAGATTTTAACTATGGCTACACCTTC. Amino acids: CASSPDRVDFNYGYTF.

This sequence joins TRBV6-5 and TRBJ1-1; D is ambiguous. Trimming shortened V by 10 bases and J by 1 base, and 10 bases separated the two germline ends. The CDR3 has 12 residues. The germline CDR1 and CDR2 sequences are MNHEY and SVGAGI. The chain's CDR3 is CATSSRNTEAFF. CDR3 nucleotide sequence: TGTGCCACCTCCTCTAGGAACACTGAAGCTTTCTTT.

The V and J genes are TRBV5-1 and TRBJ1-1, with D maybe TRBD1 (5 bases). Deletions cut 4 bases from V and 0 bases from J, with 16 bases between. The CDR3 runs 16 residues. The germline V gene has CDR1 SGHRS and CDR2 YFSETQ. DNA for the CDR3: TGCGCCAGCAGCCCCAGCACAGGTCCCATGAACACTGAAGCTTTCTTT. Residues: CASSPSTGPMNTEAFF. Supplemented by reference TRBV5-1 and TRBJ1-1, the full variable domain reads KAGVTQTPRYLIKTRGQQVTLSCSPISGHRSVSWYQQTPGQGLQFLFEYFSETQRNKGNFPGRFSGRQFSNSRSEMNVSTLELGDSALYLCASSPSTGPMNTEAFFGQGTRLTVV.

This clone was observed a few times. The chain recombines TRBV30 with TRBJ2-7; D is unresolved. The CDR3 loop spans 10 amino acids. Germline assignment: CDR1 GTSNPN and CDR2 SVGIG (reference sequence). V lost 0 bases, J lost 6 bases, and 3 bases lay in between. The DNA for the CDR3 is TGTGCCTGGAGTGTTCGCGAGCAGTACTTC. This sequence encodes CAWSVREQYF. The entire variable domain, with the rest obtained from reference TRBV30 and TRBJ2-7, is as follows: SQTIHQWPATLVQPVGSPLSLECTVEGTSNPNLYWYRQAAGRGLQLLFYSVGIGQISSEVPQNLSASRPQDRQFILSSKKLLLSDSGFYLCAWSVREQYFGPGTRLTVT.

The chain links TRBV30 to TRBJ1-4, with D uncertain. V was trimmed by 3 bases and J by 12 bases, leaving 11 bases between them. Germline values: CDR1 GTSNPN, CDR2 SVGIG (reference sequence). The length of the CDR3 is 11 residues. As DNA, the CDR3 is TGTGCCTGGAGAAGGAGCCGGGAACTGTTTTTT. It specifies CAWRRSRELFF.

V gene TRBV7-3 combines with J gene TRBJ2-1; D is perhaps TRBD2 (6 bases). The CDR3 loop spans 14 amino acids. Germline CDR1 reads SGHTA; CDR2 reads FQGTGA. Trimming cost V 1 base and J 5 bases, with 9 bases left between them. For the CDR3, the DNA is TGTGCCAGCAGCTTAAGTAGCGGCAACAATGAGCAGTTCTTC. Amino acids: CASSLSSGNNEQFF.

This chain links TRBV19 with TRBJ1-5; 9 bases align to TRBD1. Per the germline V gene, CDR1 is LNHDA and CDR2 is SQIVND (reference sequence). V lost 10 bases, J lost 0 bases, and 10 bases stayed unmatched. This CDR3 comprises 16 residues. The DNA of the CDR3 is TGTGCCACCTCGAACAGGGGGCAAATTAGCAATCAGCCCCAGCATTTT. It translates to CATSNRGQISNQPQHF.

J is TRBJ1-2 and V is TRBV2; the D gene is possibly TRBD1 (6 bases). In germline, CDR1 is SNHLY, CDR2 FYNNEI. This CDR3 is 16 amino acids long. V was clipped by 5 bases and J by 1 base, with 17 bases between them. Here the CDR3 DNA reads TGTGCCAGCAGTCGGTTACAGGGAGTAGGTAACTATGGCTACACCTTC. This sequence encodes CASSRLQGVGNYGYTF.

The chain uses TRBV28 and TRBJ1-6; no clear D gene. V lost 6 bases and J 10 bases, leaving 13 bases between the germline ends. Germline loops: CDR1 MDHEN, CDR2 SYDVKM. This CDR3 contains 13 residues. The CDR3 reads CASSPGLGSPLHF. DNA for the CDR3: TGTGCCAGCAGCCCCGGCCTCGGGTCACCCCTCCACTTT.

The J gene is TRBJ1-1, the V gene TRBV12-3 or TRBV12-4; D is unresolved. The CDR3 has 13 amino acids. Trimming took off 3 bases at V and 8 bases at J, with 13 bases between the two ends. The CDR3: CASSFIPTGEAFF. The CDR3 bases are TGTGCCAGCAGTTTCATCCCTACCGGGGAAGCTTTCTTT.

The chain combines TRBV6-2 or TRBV6-3 with TRBJ2-1; TRBD2 matches 8 bases. CDR3 length: 15 residues. Trimming cost V 5 bases and J 2 bases; bases outside gene matches: 5. CDR1 and CDR2 (germline): MNHEY, SVGEGT. The CDR3: CASSPSGGTYNEQFF. CDR3 DNA: TGTGCCAGCAGTCCCAGCGGGGGAACCTACAATGAGCAGTTCTTC.